This paragraph reports one T cell receptor (beta chain). This entry comes from a study of blood T cell repertoires in COVID-19. Study details: From the United States, Italy and Spain came samples of acute and convalescent COVID-19. Sample material is recorded as cDNA or gDNA derived from T cells, B-cell-depleted T cells, or PBMCs.

CDR3 length: 15 amino acids. CDR1 MNHEY and CDR2 SVGEGT come from the germline V gene. V gave up 4 bases and J gave up 1 base, with 11 bases separating them. Methods used by the authors: It was from reference gene primer amplification that nucleated cell counts were estimated. Sequenced by immunoSEQ multiplex PCR; TCRdb stores in-frame clones only, minus some. From that table come the V and J calls and clone size; the DNA was used to work out D and trimming. The table has about 76,000 clones, roughly nine tenths seen once; the top ten hold roughly 10%. The sample consisted of peripheral blood. The chain is built from TRBV6-2 or TRBV6-3 and TRBJ2-1, with a tentative D call TRBD1 (5 bases). The TCR sequence derives from a human donor in a cohort sampled during active COVID-19. The CDR3 DNA reads as TGTGCCAGCAGTTCGGACATCTCGTCCTACAATGAGCAGTTCTTC. Residues: CASSSDISSYNEQFF.